A single T cell receptor beta chain is shown here with its context. The germline CDR1 and CDR2 sequences are SGHNT and YYREEE (reference sequence). The CDR3 contains 17 residues. With V trimmed by 2 bases and J by 0 bases, 7 bases remained unmatched. The sample originates from a study of blood T cell repertoires in COVID-19. Study at large: From the United States, Italy and Spain came samples of acute and convalescent COVID-19. PBMCs, B-cell-depleted T cells, or T cells were the source of the cDNA or gDNA that made up the material.

Methods used by the authors: Estimation of nucleated cell counts relied on the amplification of reference gene primers. Some clones are missing from TCRdb's copy, which holds only in-frame ones; the method was immunoSEQ multiplex PCR. That table gives V, J and clone size, and the DNA gave D and trimming. The sample holds fewer than 200,000 clones, around 87% seen once. Specimen: peripheral blood. The clonotype was recovered from a man aged 40-49 years with active or convalescent COVID-19. The chain couples TRBV5-4 to TRBJ2-1; 8 positions match TRBD2. The CDR3: CASSLVAGTRSYNEQFF. DNA for the CDR3: TGTGCCAGCAGCTTAGTAGCGGGGACCCGCTCCTACAATGAGCAGTTCTTC.